Here is one T cell receptor (beta chain) with its context. Its antigen is unknown. Base qualities were left out, and no much larger clone turns up one base away. The library was generated by the immunoSEQ multiplex PCR assay. The immuneACCESS repertoire file appears here via TCRdb, limited to in-frame rearrangements. These files lack a portion of the clones; in checked studies, under half of the deficit traces to unresolved V genes, and the cause of the others is not known. The sample yields about 82,000 clones; approximately 94% were counted once. 0.39% of the sample rests with the top ten. The sample belongs to a study of technical replicates of blood from a few donors (dated by TCRdb to between 2016 and 2019). CDR1 LNHDA and CDR2 SQIVND are derived from the germline V gene (reference sequence). Inclusive of the bounding cysteine and phenylalanine, the CDR3 is 17 residues long. The entry retains the CDR3 DNA only, 51 bases that are in frame from base 1. Between the V and J ends, shortened by 6 bases and 0 bases respectively, the junction contains 20 bases.

The origin of this receptor is a human donor in good health. This sequence uses TRBV19 and TRBJ1-1, with a weak D call of TRBD1 (6 bases match). Sequenced: T cells isolated from PBMCs. The DNA sequence reads TGTGCCAGTAGCCTGGGCCGACAGGACCAATTGAACACTGAAGCTTTCTTT. Translated, this gives CASSLGRQDQLNTEAFF.